These 17 T cell receptor beta chains came from one sample sequenced in a study of identical twins (dated by TCRdb to 2015 to 2016). Library preparation was by 5' RACE. TCRdb lists the instrument as Illumina HiSeq 2000. TCRdb reanalyzed the raw reads on its own, using fastp at Q25 for trimming and MiXCR for clone calling, and kept in-frame beta chains. Rows merge per CDR3 protein into single entries with the most common DNA and genes. Counted in this sample were 690,000 or so distinct CDR3 sequences; about 9.4% of them appeared once. The ten largest account for roughly 0.97% of the sample. These data were also reused for a study on yellow fever vaccine responses in identical twins.

Source material: PBMCs. These receptors originate from a woman aged 18-35 years in good health.

This chain links TRBV7-3 with TRBJ1-4, with 8 bases lining up with TRBD1. CDR3 length: 14 residues. Trimming at V came to 5 bases and at J to 8 bases, leaving 7 bases not matched to a gene. CDR1 and CDR2 from the germline V gene are SGHTA and FQGTGA. For the CDR3, the DNA is TGTGCCAGCAGCCTGACAGGGGACGACGAAAAACTGTTTTTT. Its protein product is CASSLTGDDEKLFF.

The J gene is TRBJ2-7, the V gene TRBV5-6, with D perhaps matching TRBD2 (6 bases). The CDR3 runs to 15 residues. CDR1 SGHDT and CDR2 YYEEEE come from the germline V gene. Trimming shortened V by 0 bases and J by 5 bases, and 15 bases separated the two germline ends. The CDR3 DNA follows: TGTGCCAGCAGCTTGGTCCGGCTAGCGCACCACGAGCAGTACTTC. It translates to CASSLVRLAHHEQYF.

This clonotype was counted ten times or more. The V call is TRBV6-4, the J call TRBJ1-2; D remains unclear. The CDR3 is 11 residues long. Germline-derived CDR1 and CDR2 are MRHNA and SNTAGT. Trimming cost V 6 bases and J 5 bases, with 7 bases left between them. CDR3 region: CASSGLYGYTF. The DNA for the CDR3 is TGTGCCAGCAGCGGATTGTATGGCTACACCTTC.

There are many counts of this clonotype. The genes are TRBV6-1 and TRBJ2-7; 8 bases fit TRBD1. Per germline, CDR1 MNHNS and CDR2 SASEGT. CDR3 length equals 14 residues. The V gene end was trimmed by 6 bases and the J gene end by 3 bases; junction bases not matched to a gene: 7. CDR3 residues: CASRNPGQGYEQYF. CDR3 bases: TGTGCCAGCAGAAACCCCGGACAGGGCTACGAGCAGTACTTC.

V is TRBV27 and J is TRBJ2-1, with 8 bases lining up with TRBD1. This CDR3 is built from 15 residues. The V segment lost 7 bases and the J segment 2 bases; nucleotides outside the gene matches: 7. From germline, CDR1 is MNHEY and CDR2 SMNVEV (reference sequence). The CDR3 nucleotides are TGTGCCAGCACCCAAGGACAGGGAACCTACAATGAGCAGTTCTTC. Its protein is CASTQGQGTYNEQFF.

This clonotype was picked up a small number of times. DNA for the CDR3: TGCAGTGCTAGAGTCAGTCCCTACGAGCAGTACTTC. It translates to CSARVSPYEQYF. This chain uses TRBV20-1 with TRBJ2-7; D call uncertain. The V gene's germline CDR1 is DFQATT and CDR2 SNEGSKA (reference sequence). V shed 1 base and J shed 2 bases, with 6 bases lying between them. This CDR3 contains 12 residues.

This clonotype was seen at least ten times. The chain uses TRBV27 and TRBJ2-3, with 8 nucleotides matching TRBD2. This CDR3 region has 16 residues. The trim removed 7 bases at V and 4 bases at J, leaving 13 bases unmatched. Germline CDR1 and CDR2: MNHEY and SMNVEV (reference sequence). CDR3 nucleotide sequence: TGTGCCAGCAACCGAAGAGGTGAACTAGCGGCAGATACGCAGTATTTT. Its protein product is CASNRRGELAADTQYF.

This clonotype has at least ten counts. This chain links TRBV20-1 with TRBJ2-3; a weak D match, TRBD1 (6 bases). V shed 6 bases and J shed 3 bases, with 19 bases lying between them. Per the germline V gene, CDR1 is DFQATT and CDR2 is SNEGSKA (reference sequence). This CDR3 region has 15 residues. This chain's CDR3 is CSAIGPPGETDTQYF. The CDR3 DNA sequence: TGCAGTGCCATAGGGCCGCCAGGGGAGACAGATACGCAGTATTTT.

In its sample, this clonotype was seen many times. The V call is TRBV2, the J call TRBJ2-1; no reliable D call. CDR1 is SNHLY and CDR2 is FYNNEI in the germline V gene. V lost 4 bases, J lost 1 base, and 8 bases lay in between. This CDR3 comprises 14 residues. The CDR3 bases are TGTGCCAGCAGTGTTTTTGTGTCCTACAATGAGCAGTTCTTC. Amino acid sequence: CASSVFVSYNEQFF.

This clonotype was detected only a few times. The rearrangement uses TRBV5-6 and TRBJ2-3; 9 bases match TRBD2. The J segment lost 6 bases and the V segment lost 0 bases, leaving 11 bases of the junction unmatched. Germline CDR1 and CDR2: SGHDT and YYEEEE. The CDR3 runs to 17 residues. For the CDR3, the DNA is TGTGCCAGCAGCTTGGCGGGTAGGCGACTAGCGGACGATACGCAGTATTTT. Amino acids: CASSLAGRRLADDTQYF.

The table lists this clonotype with a few counts. The chain uses TRBV6-2 or TRBV6-3 and TRBJ1-5, with D unresolved. Per germline, CDR1 MNHEY and CDR2 SVGEGT. Trimming cost V 2 bases and J 6 bases, with 11 bases left between them. The CDR3 covers 14 residues. As DNA, the CDR3 is TGTGCCAGCAGTTACCCGGTACGCTCTCAGCCCCAGCATTTT. This encodes CASSYPVRSQPQHF.

The chain uses TRBV20-1 and TRBJ2-2; D may match TRBD1 or TRBD2 (5 bases each). Germline V gene data show CDR1 as DFQATT and CDR2 as SNEGSKA (reference sequence). The CDR3 runs to 17 residues. V was clipped by 0 bases and J by 6 bases, with 20 bases between them. For the CDR3, the DNA is TGCAGTGCTAGAGATAGCCTTCAGGGAGTCGGGGCCGGGGAGCTGTTTTTT. Protein product: CSARDSLQGVGAGELFF.

This clonotype was observed at least ten times. The chain uses TRBV29-1 and TRBJ2-1, with 7 bases fitting TRBD2. Germline V gene sequence: CDR1 SQVTM, CDR2 ANQGSEA. The CDR3 extends over 14 amino acids. V shed 6 bases and J 0 bases; nucleotides not matched to a gene: 5. The CDR3 is CSVGGGGSYNEQFF. In DNA, the CDR3 is TGCAGCGTCGGAGGCGGGGGCTCCTACAATGAGCAGTTCTTC.

The V gene is TRBV28, the J gene TRBJ1-5; D ambiguous. V gave up 4 bases and J gave up 2 bases, with 6 bases separating them. CDR1 MDHEN and CDR2 SYDVKM come from the germline V gene. The CDR3 contains 13 residues. CDR3 sequence reads: CASSSLRNQPQHF. Written as DNA, the CDR3 is TGTGCCAGCAGTTCTCTTCGCAATCAGCCCCAGCATTTT.

This clonotype was detected only a few times. The chain combines TRBV7-9 with TRBJ2-5, with 11 bases lining up with TRBD2. After removal of 8 bases from V and 7 bases from J, the junction contained 6 bases not matched to a gene. The germline V gene encodes CDR1 SEHNR and CDR2 FQNEAQ (reference sequence). The CDR3 length is 13 residues. The CDR3 coding sequence is TGTGCCAGCTCGACTAGCGGGGACTGGACCCAGTACTTC. Protein product: CASSTSGDWTQYF.

The chain links TRBV5-1 to TRBJ1-2; TRBD1 aligns across 8 bases. The CDR3 runs to 15 residues. Trimming cost V 0 bases and J 4 bases; bases outside gene matches: 5. Germline CDR1 SGHRS, CDR2 YFSETQ. CDR3 amino acids: CASSLDGQGAYGYTF. For the CDR3, the DNA is TGCGCCAGCAGCTTGGATGGGCAGGGGGCCTATGGCTACACCTTC.

This clonotype was observed a few times. The chain links TRBV9 to TRBJ2-3; 12 bases map to TRBD1. The length of the CDR3 is 22 residues. Germline trimming cut 3 bases from V and 4 bases from J; bases unmatched to any gene: 24. Germline CDR1 and CDR2: SGDLS and YYNGEE. The CDR3 DNA reads TGTGCCAGCAGCGGACCCCACCGGGACAGGGGGCTTTCAGTCATGGTTTCAGATACGCAGTATTTT. It yields the protein CASSGPHRDRGLSVMVSDTQYF.